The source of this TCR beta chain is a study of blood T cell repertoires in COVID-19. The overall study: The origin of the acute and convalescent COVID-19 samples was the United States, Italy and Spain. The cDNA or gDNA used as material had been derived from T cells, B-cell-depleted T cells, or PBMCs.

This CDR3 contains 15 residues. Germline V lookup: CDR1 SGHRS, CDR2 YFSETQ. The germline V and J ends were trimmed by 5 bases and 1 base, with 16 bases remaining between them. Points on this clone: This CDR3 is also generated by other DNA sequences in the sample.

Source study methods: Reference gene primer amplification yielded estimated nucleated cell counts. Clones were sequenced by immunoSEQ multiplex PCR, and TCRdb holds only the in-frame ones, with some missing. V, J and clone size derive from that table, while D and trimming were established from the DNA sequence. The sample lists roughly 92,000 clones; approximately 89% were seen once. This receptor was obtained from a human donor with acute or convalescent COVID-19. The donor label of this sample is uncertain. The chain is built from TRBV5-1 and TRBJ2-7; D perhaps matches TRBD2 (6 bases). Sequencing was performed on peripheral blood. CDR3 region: CASSPGGAGSYEQYF. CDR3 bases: TGCGCCAGCAGTCCAGGAGGGGCTGGGTCCTACGAGCAGTACTTC.